Here is one T cell receptor (beta chain) with its context. The data originate from a study of blood T cell repertoires in COVID-19. Assay: immunoSEQ multiplex PCR; the TCRdb copy retains only in-frame clones and omits some. The sample has about 98,000 clones, approximately 90% seen once; the top ten hold 3.5% to 5.5%. The CDR3 runs 16 residues. Germline V gene lookup returns CDR1 MDHEN and CDR2 SYDVKM. Trimming stripped 1 base from V and 0 bases from J, with 7 bases between. This chain uses TRBV28 with TRBJ2-6; no reliable D call. The TCR was taken from a man aged 70-80 years with acute or convalescent COVID-19. Sequencing input: peripheral blood. CDR3 amino acids: CASSLFATSGANVLTF. CDR3 bases: TGTGCCAGCAGTTTATTCGCTACCTCTGGGGCCAACGTCCTGACTTTC.